A single T cell receptor (beta chain) is shown here with its context. One end of the junction fails to match germline, which may point to a read error. This entry is derived from a study of CD8 T cells in Susac syndrome. The length of the CDR3 is 13 residues. Germline CDR1 LGHDT, CDR2 YNNKEL (reference sequence). RNA, at roughly 0.45 to 1 ug, was reverse transcribed with random hexamers. TCRdb passed the immunoSEQ multiplex PCR reads through MiXCR, listing each CDR3 protein once. The sample has more than 110,000 distinct CDR3 sequences, around 94% seen once. Sequenced material: CD8+ T cells from PBMCs. The V call is TRBV3-1, the J call TRBJ2-7, with a tentative D call TRBD1 (7 bases). This clonotype originated in a human donor in good health. CDR3 sequence: CTSSQGGLYEQYF. The CDR3 region has the DNA TGTACCAGCAGCCAGGGGGGACTCTACGAGCAGTACTTC.